This section outlines one TCR beta chain sequence together with its context. The sample comes from a study of technical replicates of blood from a handful of donors. Produced via immunoSEQ multiplex PCR; TCRdb's table is partial and in-frame only. The table records 45,000 to 50,000 clones, 92% of them present only once. This CDR3 has 12 residues. Per germline, CDR1 LGHNA and CDR2 YNFKEQ. V was pared by 4 bases and J by 6 bases, with 6 bases between. This clonotype originated in a human donor in good health. Some clones in this sample may be carry-over from other donors' samples. V is TRBV4-2 and J is TRBJ2-2; no clear D. Sequencing used PBMCs. As DNA, the CDR3 is TGTGCCAGCAGCCGTCTTTCCGGGGAGCTGTTTTTT. Amino acids: CASSRLSGELFF.